The 5 T cell receptor beta chains below come from one sample, sequenced in a study of blood T cell repertoires in COVID-19. This table comes from immunoSEQ multiplex PCR, and its TCRdb copy is limited to in-frame clones, with some not included. The table records 340,000 or so clones, about nine tenths of them present only once. Sequencing was performed on peripheral blood. All receptors derive from a man aged 50 to 59 with active or convalescent COVID-19.

V and J are TRBV7-9 and TRBJ1-1; D is unclear. Trimming left V 2 bases short and J 6 bases short, with 7 bases between. CDR1 is SEHNR, CDR2 FQNEAQ, per germline (reference sequence). The CDR3 totals 12 residues. The DNA for the CDR3 is TGTGCCAGCAGCTTATCCCCCGCTGAAGCTTTCTTT. Translated, it gives CASSLSPAEAFF.

This clone was detected once. V gene TRBV19 combines with J gene TRBJ2-1; D is perhaps TRBD1 (5 bases). The germline V and J ends were trimmed by 8 bases and 9 bases, with 20 bases remaining between them. Germline-derived CDR1 and CDR2 are LNHDA and SQIVND (reference sequence). The CDR3 runs 14 residues. CDR3 sequence: CASGASWFTGEQFF. CDR3 sequence (DNA): TGTGCCAGTGGGGCTAGTTGGTTCACTGGTGAGCAGTTCTTC.

V is TRBV28 and J is TRBJ1-2; TRBD1 is a possible D gene (6 bases). V was cut by 6 bases and J by 3 bases, with 17 bases left in between. There are 15 residues in the CDR3. Per germline, CDR1 MDHEN and CDR2 SYDVKM. The CDR3 DNA reads as TGTGCCAGCAGGAGAAGGACAGCCTCCGACTATGGCTACACCTTC. Residues: CASRRRTASDYGYTF.

V and J are TRBV4-3 and TRBJ1-2; the D is unclear. This CDR3 has 13 residues. The germline CDR1 and CDR2 sequences are LGHNA and YSLEER. V dropped 1 base and J dropped 2 bases, with 5 bases sitting between them. CDR3 coding DNA: TGCGCCAGCAGCCAAGGGCAGAACTATGGCTACACCTTC. Protein product: CASSQGQNYGYTF.

The chain couples TRBV7-9 to TRBJ1-5; tentative D call: TRBD1 (6 bases). V was pared by 1 base and J by 11 bases, with 15 bases between. This CDR3 spans 14 amino acids. Germline CDR1 is SEHNR and CDR2 is FQNEAQ (reference sequence). The CDR3 here is CASSLEGLQGTQHF. CDR3 in DNA: TGTGCCAGCAGCTTAGAAGGCCTGCAGGGGACCCAGCATTTT.